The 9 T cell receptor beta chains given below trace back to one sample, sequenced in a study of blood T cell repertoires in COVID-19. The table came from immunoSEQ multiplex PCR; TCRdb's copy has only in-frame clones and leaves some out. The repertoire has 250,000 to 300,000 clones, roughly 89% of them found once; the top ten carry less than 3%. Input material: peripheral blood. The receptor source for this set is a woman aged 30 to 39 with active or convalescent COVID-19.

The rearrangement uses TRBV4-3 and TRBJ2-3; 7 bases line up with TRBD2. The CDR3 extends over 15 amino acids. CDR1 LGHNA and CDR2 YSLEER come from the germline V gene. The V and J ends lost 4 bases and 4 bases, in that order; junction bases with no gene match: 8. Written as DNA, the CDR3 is TGCGCCAGCAGCCCACAAGCGGGGCCGCCAGATACGCAGTATTTT. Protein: CASSPQAGPPDTQYF.

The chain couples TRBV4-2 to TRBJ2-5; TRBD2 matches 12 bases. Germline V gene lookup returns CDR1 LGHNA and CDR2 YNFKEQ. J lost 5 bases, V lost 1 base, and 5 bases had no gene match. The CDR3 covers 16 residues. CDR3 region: CASSQVGLAGKETQYF. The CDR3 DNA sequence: TGTGCCAGCAGCCAAGTCGGACTAGCGGGGAAGGAGACCCAGTACTTC.

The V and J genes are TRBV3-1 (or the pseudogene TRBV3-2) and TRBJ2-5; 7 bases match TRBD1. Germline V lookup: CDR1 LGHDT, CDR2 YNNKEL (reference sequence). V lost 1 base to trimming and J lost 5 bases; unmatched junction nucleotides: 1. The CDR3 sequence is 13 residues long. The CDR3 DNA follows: TGTGCCAGCAGCCAAGCCAGGGGGGAGACCCAGTACTTC. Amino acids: CASSQARGETQYF.

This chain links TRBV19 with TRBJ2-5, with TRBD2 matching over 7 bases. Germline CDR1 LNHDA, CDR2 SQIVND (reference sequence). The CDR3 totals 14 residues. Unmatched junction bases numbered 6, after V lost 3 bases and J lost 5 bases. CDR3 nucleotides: TGTGCCAGTAGTATTGGGGGGGGGTCCGAGACCCAGTACTTC. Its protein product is CASSIGGGSETQYF.

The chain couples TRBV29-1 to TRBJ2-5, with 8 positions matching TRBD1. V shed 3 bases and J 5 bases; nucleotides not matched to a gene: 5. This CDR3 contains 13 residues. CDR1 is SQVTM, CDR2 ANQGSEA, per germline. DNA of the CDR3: TGCAGCGTTGATGAGGCAGGGGGCGAGACCCAGTACTTC. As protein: CSVDEAGGETQYF.

The CDR3 spells CASSRDRAYEQYF. The CDR3 region has the DNA TGCGCCAGCAGTCGAGACAGGGCCTACGAGCAGTACTTC. V usage is TRBV5-1 and J usage is TRBJ2-7, with 7 bases identical to TRBD1. The CDR3 loop spans 13 amino acids. Germline loops: CDR1 SGHRS, CDR2 YFSETQ. V trimming: 5 bases; J trimming: 2 bases; junction bases outside the gene matches: 4.

The CDR3 DNA sequence: TGTGCCAGCGCCCGGGGCGGGGAGGAAAAACTGTTTTTT. Translated, it gives CASARGGEEKLFF. The chain employs TRBV3-1 (or the pseudogene TRBV3-2) and TRBJ1-4; D is possibly TRBD1 (5 bases). This CDR3 has 13 residues. V lost 8 bases and J lost 8, with 15 bases in between. Germline V CDR1 and CDR2: LGHDT, YNNKEL (reference sequence).

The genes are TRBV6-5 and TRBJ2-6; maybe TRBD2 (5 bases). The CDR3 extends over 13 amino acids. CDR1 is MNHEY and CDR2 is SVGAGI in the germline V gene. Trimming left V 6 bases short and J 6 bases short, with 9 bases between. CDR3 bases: TGTGCCAGCAGGGAGGCGGCGGCCAACGTCCTGACTTTC. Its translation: CASREAAANVLTF.

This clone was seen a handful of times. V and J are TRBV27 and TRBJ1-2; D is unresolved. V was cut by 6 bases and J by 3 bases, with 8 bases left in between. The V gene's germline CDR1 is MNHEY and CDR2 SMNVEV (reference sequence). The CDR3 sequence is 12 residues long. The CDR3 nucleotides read TGTGCCAGCAGGAAGAGGGACTATGGCTACACCTTC. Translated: CASRKRDYGYTF.